These T cell receptor beta chains were read from a single sample in a study of long-term antiretroviral therapy in people with HIV. Libraries were prepared by immunoSEQ multiplex PCR; TCRdb keeps only in-frame clonotypes and omits some of them. The repertoire holds some 9,700 clones, with roughly 77% as singletons. Specimen: unsorted PBMCs, collected 0.7 years after starting antiretroviral therapy. The receptors shown here come from a man in his forties with HIV. Both conserved end residues are part of each CDR3. A D gene is named only where the DNA matches it firmly. Not every row has a clone size; where given, it reads once, few, many or a size class.

>TRBJ2-2|TRBD1|.|TRBV19
TGTGCCAGTAGTATAGGATCGGGACAGGGCACCGGGGAGCTGTTTTTT
CASSIGSGQGTGELFF
>TRBJ2-3|.|.|TRBV4-1
TGCGCCAGCAGCCAAGTGAAGCTAGATAGCACAGATACGCAGTATTTT
CASSQVKLDSTDTQYF
>TRBJ1-5|.|.|TRBV7-2
TGTGCCAGCAGCTTAATAGACAATCAGCCCCAGCATTTT
CASSLIDNQPQHF
>TRBJ2-2|.|few|TRBV6-1
TGTGCCAGCGGGGTTTACACCGGGGAGCTGTTTTTT
CASGVYTGELFF
>TRBJ2-5|TRBD1|.|TRBV7-3
TGTGCCAGCAGCATCGGGACAGCTCAGCAAGAGACCCAGTACTTC
CASSIGTAQQETQYF
>TRBJ2-2|.|once|TRBV27
TGTGCCAGCAGTTTACAGGGCACCGGGGAGCTGTTTTTT
CASSLQGTGELFF
>TRBJ1-1|TRBD1|large|TRBV7-3
TGTGCCAGCAGCTTGACGGACAGGGGGGCTAGCACTGAAGCTTTCTTT
CASSLTDRGASTEAFF
>TRBJ1-1|.|once|TRBV29-1
TGCAGCGTTGAGGCGGGGGTTGGCACTGAAGCTTTCTTT
CSVEAGVGTEAFF
>TRBJ2-2|.|.|TRBV6-4
TGTGCCAGCAGTGAGAGAGGGGGGGCTGACACCGGGGAGCTGTTTTTT
CASSERGGADTGELFF
>TRBJ1-5|TRBD1|.|TRBV10-3
TGTGCCATCAGTGCCGGACAGGGGGCGGGTAGCAATCAGCCCCAGCATTTT
CAISAGQGAGSNQPQHF